The 14 T cell receptor beta chains below all came from one sample that was sequenced in a study of identical twins. TCRdb fed the 5' RACE reads into MiXCR, producing one record per CDR3 protein. The sample contains about 720,000 distinct CDR3 sequences, about 20% of which appear only once. These records were also assigned to another study, of T cells expressing NK-cell markers.

Sequenced: PBMCs. These receptors came from a woman aged 18 to 35 in good health.

In this sample, this clonotype turned up a few times. The J gene is TRBJ2-1, the V gene TRBV5-1, with TRBD2 identical over 9 bases. J gave up 4 bases and V 9 bases, and 5 bases lay outside the gene matches. Germline V gene sequence: CDR1 SGHRS, CDR2 YFSETQ. The CDR3 spans 13 residues. The CDR3 bases are TGCGCCACCGCGCTAGCGGGGTACAATGAGCAGTTCTTC. It translates to CATALAGYNEQFF. Full variable domain (rest looked up from reference TRBV5-1 and TRBJ2-1): KAGVTQTPRYLIKTRGQQVTLSCSPISGHRSVSWYQQTPGQGLQFLFEYFSETQRNKGNFPGRFSGRQFSNSRSEMNVSTLELGDSALYLCATALAGYNEQFFGPGTRLTVL.

V gene TRBV2 combines with J gene TRBJ2-5; no reliable D call. This CDR3 has 13 amino acids. The V end was cut by 3 bases, the J end by 6 bases, with 11 bases between. In germline, CDR1 is SNHLY, CDR2 FYNNEI. The CDR3 DNA reads as TGTGCCAGCAGTGATTTTGGCAGGCAGACCCAGTACTTC. It translates to CASSDFGRQTQYF.

The rearrangement links TRBV20-1 to TRBJ2-2; unclear D gene. The germline CDR1 and CDR2 sequences are DFQATT and SNEGSKA (reference sequence). The CDR3 loop spans 15 amino acids. V dropped 3 bases and J dropped 5 bases, with 16 bases sitting between them. The CDR3 loop is CSARYPGDRTGELFF. The CDR3 DNA reads as TGCAGTGCTAGGTATCCCGGTGATAGAACCGGGGAGCTGTTTTTT.

The genes are TRBV27 and TRBJ2-2; 9 positions match TRBD2. The CDR3 loop spans 15 amino acids. Looked up from germline, CDR1 is MNHEY and CDR2 is SMNVEV (reference sequence). V shed 5 bases, J shed 4 bases, and the junction held 5 bases outside the gene matches. The CDR3 reads CASSLRGGSTGELFF. The CDR3 coding sequence is TGTGCCAGCAGTCTGCGGGGGGGAAGCACCGGGGAGCTGTTTTTT.

This clonotype was seen more than once but under ten times. The chain combines TRBV12-3 or TRBV12-4 with TRBJ2-7; D is perhaps TRBD1 or TRBD2 (6 bases each). The CDR3 contains 15 residues. V gave up 2 bases and J gave up 3 bases, with 14 bases separating them. In DNA form, the CDR3 reads TGTGCCAGCAGTTTATTTAGGGGGGACCTCTACGAGCAGTACTTC. Its protein is CASSLFRGDLYEQYF.

The J gene is TRBJ1-1, the V gene TRBV6-2 or TRBV6-3, with D hard to call. Per the germline V gene, CDR1 is MNHEY and CDR2 is SVGEGT. V was cut by 6 bases and J by 1 base, with 12 bases left in between. This CDR3 has 14 amino acids. The CDR3 sequence is CASRGLGGNTEAFF. In DNA form, the CDR3 reads TGTGCCAGCAGGGGCCTGGGAGGGAACACTGAAGCTTTCTTT.

This clonotype was recorded once. The genes are TRBV29-1 and TRBJ2-2, with 12 bases aligning to TRBD2. Germline V gene sequence: CDR1 SQVTM, CDR2 ANQGSEA. With V trimmed by 6 bases and J by 6 bases, 5 bases remained unmatched. The CDR3 is 14 residues long. Here the CDR3 reads CSVRTSGIAGELFF. The DNA for the CDR3 is TGCAGCGTACGGACTAGCGGGATAGCCGGGGAGCTGTTTTTT.

This sequence joins TRBV5-1 and TRBJ2-3; 7 nucleotides line up with TRBD2. CDR3 length equals 14 residues. Germline V gene sequence: CDR1 SGHRS, CDR2 YFSETQ. The J segment lost 5 bases and the V segment lost 0 bases, leaving 3 bases of the junction unmatched. This chain's CDR3 is CASSLGEGQDTQYF. In DNA form, the CDR3 reads TGCGCCAGCAGCTTGGGGGAGGGCCAAGATACGCAGTATTTT.

The chain has TRBV11-2 and TRBJ2-6, with D tentatively TRBD2 (5 bases). Per the germline V gene, CDR1 is SGHAT and CDR2 is FQNNGV. Trimming removed 2 bases from V and 0 bases from J, with 8 bases in between. The CDR3 length is 16 residues. CDR3 loop: CASSLYRGSGANVLTF. CDR3 coding DNA: TGTGCCAGCAGCTTATATCGGGGCTCTGGGGCCAACGTCCTGACTTTC.

A few counts support this clonotype. The rearrangement uses TRBV12-3 or TRBV12-4 and TRBJ2-7; 9 bases match TRBD1. The CDR3 runs 14 residues. V trimming: 5 bases; J trimming: 0 bases; junction bases outside the gene matches: 2. Here the CDR3 reads CASSKGQGSYEQYF. CDR3 bases: TGTGCCAGCAGTAAGGGACAGGGCTCCTACGAGCAGTACTTC.

This clonotype appeared a few times. The J gene is TRBJ2-5, the V gene TRBV5-1; the D gene is possibly TRBD2 (6 bases). V was trimmed by 4 bases and J by 5 bases, leaving 15 bases between them. This CDR3 contains 14 residues. Germline V gives CDR1 SGHRS, CDR2 YFSETQ. The CDR3: CASSPPGSGETQYF. The CDR3 DNA reads TGCGCCAGCAGCCCCCCAGGGAGCGGGGAGACCCAGTACTTC.

A few counts support this clonotype. This chain joins TRBV20-1 and TRBJ1-1, with D hard to call. The CDR3 is 11 amino acids. V lost 0 bases and J lost 11, with 10 bases in between. Germline-derived CDR1 and CDR2 are DFQATT and SNEGSKA (reference sequence). For the CDR3, the DNA is TGCAGTGCTAGAGATCACCAAGGGGCTTTCTTT. Translation: CSARDHQGAFF.

This clonotype occurred a few times. V and J are TRBV30 and TRBJ1-5, with D perhaps matching TRBD1 (6 bases). This CDR3 region has 13 residues. The V and J ends lost 5 bases and 6 bases respectively, with 14 bases between them. The germline gives CDR1 GTSNPN, CDR2 SVGIG (reference sequence). This CDR3 is CAWAPGGIQPQHF. The DNA for the CDR3 is TGTGCCTGGGCTCCCGGGGGCATTCAGCCCCAGCATTTT.

The V gene is TRBV24-1, the J gene TRBJ2-2, with D maybe TRBD1 (6 bases). Germline assignment: CDR1 KGHDR and CDR2 SFDVKD. The V gene lost 5 bases and the J gene lost 0 bases, with 12 bases spanning the gap. CDR3 length: 16 residues. CDR3 coding DNA: TGTGCCACCAGTGGGGCCGGGACAACGAACACCGGGGAGCTGTTTTTT. Its protein product is CATSGAGTTNTGELFF.